This T cell receptor (beta chain) was obtained from a study of cytomegalovirus exposure and HLA in healthy donors. Broader study findings: In a later analysis, first-cohort TCR clusters were found to tend to co-occur in the 130 or so validation repertoires. A list of roughly 180 TCR beta chains associated with cytomegalovirus was given.

The CDR3 loop spans 14 amino acids. V dropped 5 bases and J dropped 0; count of bases not matched to a gene: 2. Germline V gene data show CDR1 as KGHSH and CDR2 as LQKENI. The data were produced by immunoSEQ multiplex PCR, yet TCRdb's version contains in-frame clones alone and is incomplete. The sample consists of 130,000 to 150,000 clones, approximately 90% of them appearing once. Turning to this clone: Its target is not known.

The source material was PBMCs. This chain uses TRBV18 with TRBJ2-7, with 9 bases matching TRBD2. The clonotype originates from a woman in her twenties or thirties in good health and CMV-seropositive. The CDR3 here is CASSSSGSSYEQYF. The CDR3 coding sequence is TGTGCCAGCTCAAGTAGCGGGAGCTCCTACGAGCAGTACTTC.